The rows below give T cell receptor beta chains drawn from one sample of a study of blood T cell repertoires in COVID-19. The assay was immunoSEQ multiplex PCR, and TCRdb's table has in-frame clones only and misses some. The data contain around 190,000 clones, roughly 77% of them singletons. Sequenced input: PBMCs or T cells enriched from blood (not recorded which). The origin of the receptors is a woman aged 50 to 60 with acute COVID-19. CDR3s include the opening cysteine and the closing phenylalanine or tryptophan. D genes are given only for firm matches. Where a row states a size, it is once, few, many or the class of an expanded clone; other rows omit it.

D gene: TRBD1; clone size: -; J gene: TRBJ2-2; V gene: TRBV19; CDR3 protein: CASSIETGGRNTGELFF; CDR3 DNA: TGTGCCAGTAGTATAGAGACAGGGGGACGTAACACCGGGGAGCTGTTTTTT
D gene: -; clone size: -; J gene: TRBJ1-3; V gene: TRBV5-4; CDR3 protein: CASSLPRGTVGNTIYF; CDR3 DNA: TGTGCCAGCAGCTTACCGCGGGGGACTGTTGGAAACACCATATATTTT
D gene: -; clone size: -; J gene: TRBJ1-1; V gene: TRBV28; CDR3 protein: CASSWGGPEAFF; CDR3 DNA: TGTGCCAGCAGTTGGGGAGGGCCTGAAGCTTTCTTT
D gene: -; clone size: -; J gene: TRBJ2-2; V gene: TRBV27; CDR3 protein: CASSGTGELFF; CDR3 DNA: TGTGCCAGCAGCGGGACCGGGGAGCTGTTTTTT
D gene: -; clone size: -; J gene: TRBJ1-2; V gene: TRBV7-2; CDR3 protein: CASSLGPGNYGYTF; CDR3 DNA: TGTGCCAGCAGCTTAGGGCCGGGGAACTATGGCTACACCTTC
D gene: -; clone size: -; J gene: TRBJ1-6; V gene: TRBV27; CDR3 protein: CASSLTEYNSPLHF; CDR3 DNA: TGTGCCAGCAGTTTGACTGAATATAATTCACCCCTCCACTTT
D gene: TRBD2; clone size: -; J gene: TRBJ2-5; V gene: TRBV7-2; CDR3 protein: CASSLGGLAETQYF; CDR3 DNA: TGTGCCAGCAGCTTAGGCGGACTAGCGGAGACCCAGTACTTC
D gene: TRBD1; clone size: -; J gene: TRBJ1-4; V gene: TRBV19; CDR3 protein: CASSSRTGDPNEKLFF; CDR3 DNA: TGTGCCAGTAGTTCCAGGACAGGGGATCCTAATGAAAAACTGTTTTTT
D gene: -; clone size: once; J gene: TRBJ2-5; V gene: TRBV28; CDR3 protein: CASSPRGRLGETQYF; CDR3 DNA: TGTGCCAGCAGTCCGCGGGGACGTCTCGGGGAGACCCAGTACTTC
D gene: -; clone size: -; J gene: TRBJ1-2; V gene: TRBV28; CDR3 protein: CASSPRGGKANYGYTF; CDR3 DNA: TGTGCCAGCAGTCCGCGTGGGGGCAAGGCGAACTATGGCTACACCTTC
D gene: TRBD1; clone size: -; J gene: TRBJ1-1; V gene: TRBV7-2; CDR3 protein: CASSSGQGLPLMNTEAFF; CDR3 DNA: TGTGCCAGCAGCTCCGGACAGGGCCTCCCCCTGATGAACACTGAAGCTTTCTTT
D gene: -; clone size: -; J gene: TRBJ2-2; V gene: TRBV5-1; CDR3 protein: CASMRENSFTGELFF; CDR3 DNA: TGCGCCAGCATGCGTGAGAACAGCTTCACCGGGGAGCTGTTTTTT
D gene: TRBD1; clone size: -; J gene: TRBJ1-2; V gene: TRBV5-1; CDR3 protein: CASSLGTGIGGGYGYTF; CDR3 DNA: TGCGCCAGCAGCTTGGGGACAGGGATCGGTGGTGGCTATGGCTACACCTTC
D gene: TRBD2; clone size: few; J gene: TRBJ2-2; V gene: TRBV7-3; CDR3 protein: CASSVTSGNTGELFF; CDR3 DNA: TGTGCCAGCAGCGTTACTAGCGGGAACACCGGGGAGCTGTTTTTT
D gene: -; clone size: -; J gene: TRBJ1-5; V gene: TRBV19; CDR3 protein: CASTARGVGGQPQHF; CDR3 DNA: TGTGCCAGTACCGCCCGGGGGGTGGGGGGTCAGCCCCAGCATTTT
D gene: TRBD1; clone size: -; J gene: TRBJ1-6; V gene: TRBV5-5; CDR3 protein: CASSLLQGLNSPLHF; CDR3 DNA: TGTGCCAGCAGCTTGTTACAGGGGCTCAATTCACCCCTCCACTTT
D gene: TRBD1; clone size: few; J gene: TRBJ2-1; V gene: TRBV5-8; CDR3 protein: CASSVGQVINNEQFF; CDR3 DNA: TGTGCCAGCAGCGTTGGACAGGTGATAAACAATGAGCAGTTCTTC
D gene: TRBD2; clone size: -; J gene: TRBJ2-3; V gene: TRBV28; CDR3 protein: CASSLWGGGTDTQYF; CDR3 DNA: TGTGCCAGCAGTCTCTGGGGAGGGGGCACAGATACGCAGTATTTT
D gene: -; clone size: few; J gene: TRBJ2-6; V gene: TRBV19; CDR3 protein: CASSITGSGANVLTF; CDR3 DNA: TGTGCCAGTAGTATTACAGGGTCTGGGGCCAACGTCCTGACTTTC
D gene: TRBD1; clone size: -; J gene: TRBJ1-4; V gene: TRBV11-2; CDR3 protein: CASSVGQGLEKLFF; CDR3 DNA: TGTGCCAGCAGCGTGGGACAGGGACTCGAAAAACTGTTTTTT
D gene: TRBD2; clone size: few; J gene: TRBJ2-3; V gene: TRBV4-3; CDR3 protein: CASSQDMSGGTDTQYF; CDR3 DNA: TGCGCCAGCAGCCAGGACATGAGCGGGGGCACAGATACGCAGTATTTT
D gene: -; clone size: -; J gene: TRBJ1-5; V gene: TRBV28; CDR3 protein: CASSLPTGRGQPQHF; CDR3 DNA: TGTGCCAGCAGTTTACCGACCGGGCGAGGGCAGCCCCAGCATTTT
D gene: -; clone size: -; J gene: TRBJ1-4; V gene: TRBV24-1; CDR3 protein: CATSVGAAGDEKLFF; CDR3 DNA: TGTGCCACCAGTGTTGGGGCTGCTGGGGATGAAAAACTGTTTTTT
D gene: -; clone size: -; J gene: TRBJ2-2; V gene: TRBV11-2; CDR3 protein: CASSPVNTGELFF; CDR3 DNA: TGTGCCAGCAGCCCGGTAAACACCGGGGAGCTGTTTTTT
D gene: TRBD2; clone size: -; J gene: TRBJ2-2; V gene: TRBV6-5; CDR3 protein: CASSYTAGRAGELFF; CDR3 DNA: TGTGCCAGCAGTTACACGGCAGGGAGGGCCGGGGAGCTGTTTTTT
D gene: -; clone size: -; J gene: TRBJ1-1; V gene: TRBV9; CDR3 protein: CASSVAVAAGGEAFF; CDR3 DNA: TGTGCCAGCAGCGTAGCGGTAGCGGCCGGTGGTGAAGCTTTCTTT
D gene: -; clone size: -; J gene: TRBJ1-1; V gene: TRBV18; CDR3 protein: CASSPLEGQAEAFF; CDR3 DNA: TGTGCCAGCTCACCACTGGAGGGCCAAGCTGAAGCTTTCTTT
D gene: TRBD1; clone size: few; J gene: TRBJ1-2; V gene: TRBV6-5; CDR3 protein: CASSYLRTGGGYGYTF; CDR3 DNA: TGTGCCAGCAGTTACCTCCGGACAGGGGGGGGCTATGGCTACACCTTC
D gene: TRBD2; clone size: -; J gene: TRBJ2-1; V gene: TRBV27; CDR3 protein: CASRPSGGAVLFSYNEQFF; CDR3 DNA: TGTGCCAGCAGGCCTAGCGGGGGGGCCGTATTATTCTCCTACAATGAGCAGTTCTTC
D gene: TRBD2; clone size: -; J gene: TRBJ2-5; V gene: TRBV5-5; CDR3 protein: CASSLVSSGEETQYF; CDR3 DNA: TGTGCCAGCAGCTTGGTTTCTAGCGGGGAAGAGACCCAGTACTTC
D gene: TRBD2; clone size: -; J gene: TRBJ2-1; V gene: TRBV7-8; CDR3 protein: CASSLGRTLSGGGEQFF; CDR3 DNA: TGTGCCAGCAGCTTAGGTCGAACTCTTAGCGGGGGGGGTGAGCAGTTCTTC
D gene: -; clone size: -; J gene: TRBJ1-2; V gene: TRBV5-4; CDR3 protein: CASSPDVLYGYTF; CDR3 DNA: TGTGCCAGCAGCCCAGATGTCCTCTATGGCTACACCTTC
D gene: -; clone size: -; J gene: TRBJ1-1; V gene: TRBV19; CDR3 protein: CASQGFGLEATEAFF; CDR3 DNA: TGTGCCAGTCAGGGATTCGGTCTCGAGGCCACTGAAGCTTTCTTT
D gene: TRBD2; clone size: few; J gene: TRBJ2-3; V gene: TRBV9; CDR3 protein: CASSGAWGLAGGPPDTQYF; CDR3 DNA: TGTGCCAGCAGCGGCGCATGGGGCCTAGCGGGGGGGCCACCAGATACGCAGTATTTT
D gene: TRBD2; clone size: -; J gene: TRBJ2-5; V gene: TRBV7-2; CDR3 protein: CASSLGAGGKTQYF; CDR3 DNA: TGTGCCAGCAGCTTAGGGGCGGGGGGAAAGACCCAGTACTTC